The source of this T cell receptor beta chain is a study of vaccination and CD4 T cells after COVID-19. Concerning this clonotype itself: Its matching antigen is unknown.

Sequence data for DNA of cultured CD4+ T cells were generated by the Oncomine TCR Beta short-read assay. TCRdb processed the PCR reads anew with MiXCR; each CDR3 protein has one entry. The sample gives 8,900 or so distinct CDR3 sequences, 35% to 40% of which show up once; 29% is in the top ten. Indicated treatment: roughly ten-day PBMC culture with coronavirus spike peptide pools or control peptides (ViraFEST assay). Before the COVID-19 pandemic (2011-2018), CD4+ T cells were obtained from the unexposed donor. The CDR3 has 13 residues. CDR1 and CDR2 (germline): DFQATT, SNEGSKA (reference sequence). Trimming stripped 0 bases from V and 8 bases from J, with 10 bases between.

The TCR was taken from a human donor in good health. The chain combines TRBV20-1 with TRBJ1-4; D gene ambiguous. Sequencing was done on a sample of CD4+ T cells from blood, cultured in vitro. CDR3 sequence: CSARDGPVEKLFF. CDR3 bases: TGCAGTGCTAGAGATGGACCGGTCGAAAAACTGTTTTTT.